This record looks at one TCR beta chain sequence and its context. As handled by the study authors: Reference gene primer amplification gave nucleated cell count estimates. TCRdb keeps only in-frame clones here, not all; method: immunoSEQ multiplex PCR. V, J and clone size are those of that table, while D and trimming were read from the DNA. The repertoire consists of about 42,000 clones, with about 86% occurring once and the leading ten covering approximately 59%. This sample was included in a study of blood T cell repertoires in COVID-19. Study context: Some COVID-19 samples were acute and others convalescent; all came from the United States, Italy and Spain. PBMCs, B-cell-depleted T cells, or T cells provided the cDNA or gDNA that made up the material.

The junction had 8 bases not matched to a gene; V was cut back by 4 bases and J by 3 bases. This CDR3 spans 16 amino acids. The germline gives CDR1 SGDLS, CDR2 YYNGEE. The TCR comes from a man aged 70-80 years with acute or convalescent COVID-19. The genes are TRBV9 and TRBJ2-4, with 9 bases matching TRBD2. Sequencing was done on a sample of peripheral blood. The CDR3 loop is CASSPRTSDNKNIQYF. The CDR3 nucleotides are TGTGCCAGCAGCCCACGGACTAGCGATAACAAAAACATTCAGTACTTC.